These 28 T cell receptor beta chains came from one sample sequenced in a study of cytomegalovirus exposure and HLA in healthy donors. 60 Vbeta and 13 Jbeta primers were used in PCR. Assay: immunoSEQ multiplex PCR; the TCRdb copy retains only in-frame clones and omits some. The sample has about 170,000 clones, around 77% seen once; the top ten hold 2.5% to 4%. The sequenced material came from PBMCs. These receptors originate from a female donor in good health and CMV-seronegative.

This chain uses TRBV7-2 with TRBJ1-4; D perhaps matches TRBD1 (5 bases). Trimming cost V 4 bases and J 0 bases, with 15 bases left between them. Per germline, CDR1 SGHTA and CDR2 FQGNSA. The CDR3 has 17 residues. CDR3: CASSSRGSGATNEKLFF. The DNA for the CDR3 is TGTGCCAGCAGCTCCCGGGGGTCGGGGGCAACTAATGAAAAACTGTTTTTT. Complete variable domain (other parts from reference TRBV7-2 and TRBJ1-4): GAGVSQSPSNKVTEKGKDVELRCDPISGHTALYWYRQSLGQGLEFLIYFQGNSAPDKSGLPSDRFSAERTGGSVSTLTIQRTQQEDSAVYLCASSSRGSGATNEKLFFGSGTQLSVL.

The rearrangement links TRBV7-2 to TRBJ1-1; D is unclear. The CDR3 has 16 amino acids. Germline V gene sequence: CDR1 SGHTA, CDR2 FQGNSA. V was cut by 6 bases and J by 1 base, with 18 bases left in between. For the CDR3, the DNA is TGTGCCAGCAGTCCAAGTGGATGGAGGGAGAACACTGAAGCTTTCTTT. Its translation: CASSPSGWRENTEAFF. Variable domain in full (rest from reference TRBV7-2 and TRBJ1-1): GAGVSQSPSNKVTEKGKDVELRCDPISGHTALYWYRQSLGQGLEFLIYFQGNSAPDKSGLPSDRFSAERTGGSVSTLTIQRTQQEDSAVYLCASSPSGWRENTEAFFGQGTRLTVV.

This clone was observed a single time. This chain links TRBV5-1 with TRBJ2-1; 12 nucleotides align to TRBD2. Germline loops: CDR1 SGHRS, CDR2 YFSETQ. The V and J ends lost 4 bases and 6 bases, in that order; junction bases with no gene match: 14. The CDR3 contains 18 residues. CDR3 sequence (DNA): TGCGCCAGCAGCCTCAGCCTAGCGGGAGGGCCTCGGGTCAATGAGCAGTTCTTC. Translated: CASSLSLAGGPRVNEQFF.

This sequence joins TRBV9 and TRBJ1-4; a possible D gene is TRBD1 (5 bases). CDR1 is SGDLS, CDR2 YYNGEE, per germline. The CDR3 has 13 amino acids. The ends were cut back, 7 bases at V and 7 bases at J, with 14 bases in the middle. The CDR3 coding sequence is TGTGCCAGCGGGGGGTTAGTTGGTGAAAAACTGTTTTTT. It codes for CASGGLVGEKLFF.

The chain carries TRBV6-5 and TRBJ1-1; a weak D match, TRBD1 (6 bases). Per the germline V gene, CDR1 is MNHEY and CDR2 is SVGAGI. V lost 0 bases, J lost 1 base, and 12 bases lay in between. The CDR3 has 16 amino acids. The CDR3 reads CASSYSTGTPNTEAFF. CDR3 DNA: TGTGCCAGCAGTTACTCAACAGGGACACCGAACACTGAAGCTTTCTTT.

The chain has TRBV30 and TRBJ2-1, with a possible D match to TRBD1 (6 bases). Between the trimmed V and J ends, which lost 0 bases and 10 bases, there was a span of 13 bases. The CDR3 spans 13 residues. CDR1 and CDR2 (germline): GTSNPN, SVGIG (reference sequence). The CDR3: CAWSVQGGSEQFF. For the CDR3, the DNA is TGTGCCTGGAGTGTACAGGGCGGATCCGAGCAGTTCTTC.

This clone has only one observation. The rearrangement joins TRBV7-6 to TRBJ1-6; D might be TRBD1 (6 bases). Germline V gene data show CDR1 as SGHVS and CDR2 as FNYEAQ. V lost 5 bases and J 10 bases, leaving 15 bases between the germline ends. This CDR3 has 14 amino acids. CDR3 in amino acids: CASSPDRLGSPLHF. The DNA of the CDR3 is TGTGCCAGCAGCCCTGACAGGCTCGGCTCACCCCTCCACTTT.

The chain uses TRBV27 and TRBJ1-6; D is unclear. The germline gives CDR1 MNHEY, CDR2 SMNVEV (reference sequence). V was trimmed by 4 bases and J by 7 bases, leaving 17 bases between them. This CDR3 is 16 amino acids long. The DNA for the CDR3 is TGTGCCAGCAGTTGGGGAGGGCTAAGCCCCAATTCACCCCTCCACTTT. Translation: CASSWGGLSPNSPLHF.

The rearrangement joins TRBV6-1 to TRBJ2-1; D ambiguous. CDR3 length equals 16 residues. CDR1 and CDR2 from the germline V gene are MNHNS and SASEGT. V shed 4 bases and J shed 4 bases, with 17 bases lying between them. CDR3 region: CASSVTASVGYNEQFF. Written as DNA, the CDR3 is TGTGCCAGCAGTGTTACGGCCAGCGTAGGATACAATGAGCAGTTCTTC.

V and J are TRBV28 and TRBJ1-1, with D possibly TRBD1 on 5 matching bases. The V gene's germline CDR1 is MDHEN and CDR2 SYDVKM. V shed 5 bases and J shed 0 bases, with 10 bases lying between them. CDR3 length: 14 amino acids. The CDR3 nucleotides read TGTGCCAGCAGTCCGGACACGTTGAACACTGAAGCTTTCTTT. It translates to CASSPDTLNTEAFF. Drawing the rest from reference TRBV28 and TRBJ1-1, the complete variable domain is DVKVTQSSRYLVKRTGEKVFLECVQDMDHENMFWYRQDPGLGLRLIYFSYDVKMKEKGDIPEGYSVSREKKERFSLILESASTNQTSMYLCASSPDTLNTEAFFGQGTRLTVV.

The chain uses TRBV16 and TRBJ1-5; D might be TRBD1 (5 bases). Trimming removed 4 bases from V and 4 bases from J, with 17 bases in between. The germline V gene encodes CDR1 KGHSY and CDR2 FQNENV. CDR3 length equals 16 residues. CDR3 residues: CASSLTPWAGNQPQHF. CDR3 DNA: TGTGCCAGCAGCCTCACTCCTTGGGCAGGGAATCAGCCCCAGCATTTT.

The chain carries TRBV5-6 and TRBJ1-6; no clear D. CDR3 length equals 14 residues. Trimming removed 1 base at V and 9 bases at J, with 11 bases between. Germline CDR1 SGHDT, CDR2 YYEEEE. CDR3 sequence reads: CASSLLEGFSPLHF. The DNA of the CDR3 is TGTGCCAGCAGCTTGCTGGAGGGATTTTCACCCCTCCACTTT. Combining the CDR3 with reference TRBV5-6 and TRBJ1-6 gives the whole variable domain DAGVTQSPTHLIKTRGQQVTLRCSPKSGHDTVSWYQQALGQGPQFIFQYYEEEERQRGNFPDRFSGHQFPNYSSELNVNALLLGDSALYLCASSLLEGFSPLHFGNGTRLTVT.

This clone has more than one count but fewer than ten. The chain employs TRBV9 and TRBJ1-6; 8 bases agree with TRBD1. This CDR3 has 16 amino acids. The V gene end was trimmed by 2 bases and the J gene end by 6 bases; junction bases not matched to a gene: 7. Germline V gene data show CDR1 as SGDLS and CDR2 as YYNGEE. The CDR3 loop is CASSVSSGQGNSPLHF. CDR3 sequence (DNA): TGTGCCAGCAGCGTTAGTTCTGGACAGGGTAATTCACCCCTCCACTTT.

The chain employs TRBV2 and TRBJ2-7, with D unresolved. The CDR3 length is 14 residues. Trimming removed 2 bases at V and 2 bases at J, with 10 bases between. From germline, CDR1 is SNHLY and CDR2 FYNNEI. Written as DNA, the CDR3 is TGTGCCAGCAGTGAAAACCTAGTCCCCTACGAGCAGTACTTC. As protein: CASSENLVPYEQYF.

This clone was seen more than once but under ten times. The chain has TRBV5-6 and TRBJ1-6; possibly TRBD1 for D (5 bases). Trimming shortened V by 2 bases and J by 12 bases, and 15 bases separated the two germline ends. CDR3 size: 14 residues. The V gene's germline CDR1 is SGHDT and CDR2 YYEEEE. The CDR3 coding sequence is TGTGCCAGCAGCTTCACAGGCCAGGGTAGACCCCTCCACTTT. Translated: CASSFTGQGRPLHF.

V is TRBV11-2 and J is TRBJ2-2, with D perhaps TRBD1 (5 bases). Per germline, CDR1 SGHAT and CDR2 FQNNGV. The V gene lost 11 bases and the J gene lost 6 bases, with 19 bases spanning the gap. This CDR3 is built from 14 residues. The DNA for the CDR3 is TGTGCCGCACGTGGGGCGGTTGAGGCCGGGGAGCTGTTTTTT. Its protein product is CAARGAVEAGELFF.

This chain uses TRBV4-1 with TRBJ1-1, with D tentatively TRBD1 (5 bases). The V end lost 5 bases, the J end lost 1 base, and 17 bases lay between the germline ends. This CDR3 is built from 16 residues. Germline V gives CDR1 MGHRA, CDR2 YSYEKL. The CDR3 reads CASSLTAGAKNTEAFF. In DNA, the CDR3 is TGCGCCAGCAGCTTAACTGCTGGGGCGAAGAACACTGAAGCTTTCTTT.

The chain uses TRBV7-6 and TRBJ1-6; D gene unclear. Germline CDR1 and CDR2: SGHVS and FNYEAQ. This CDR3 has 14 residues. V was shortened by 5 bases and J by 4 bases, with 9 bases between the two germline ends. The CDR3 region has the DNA TGTGCCAGCAGCGAGGGTTCATATAATTCACCCCTCCACTTT. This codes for CASSEGSYNSPLHF.

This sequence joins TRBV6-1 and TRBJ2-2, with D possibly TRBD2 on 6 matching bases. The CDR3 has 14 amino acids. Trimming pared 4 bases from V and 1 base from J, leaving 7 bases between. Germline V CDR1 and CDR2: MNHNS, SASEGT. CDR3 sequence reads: CASSVEGNTGELFF. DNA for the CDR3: TGTGCCAGCAGTGTGGAGGGGAACACCGGGGAGCTGTTTTTT.

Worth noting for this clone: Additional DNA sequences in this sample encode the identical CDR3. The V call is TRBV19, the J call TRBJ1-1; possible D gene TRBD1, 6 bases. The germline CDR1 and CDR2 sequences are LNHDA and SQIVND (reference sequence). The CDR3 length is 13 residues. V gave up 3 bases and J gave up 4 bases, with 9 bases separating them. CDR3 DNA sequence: TGTGCCAGTAGTATGGGGGCGGGCACTGAAGCTTTCTTT. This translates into CASSMGAGTEAFF.

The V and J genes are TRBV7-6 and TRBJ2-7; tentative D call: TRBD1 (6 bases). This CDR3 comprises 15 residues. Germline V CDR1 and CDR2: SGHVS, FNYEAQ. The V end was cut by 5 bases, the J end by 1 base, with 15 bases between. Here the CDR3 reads CASSLYPGDSYEQYF. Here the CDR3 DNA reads TGTGCCAGCAGCCTATACCCAGGGGATTCCTACGAGCAGTACTTC.

CDR3 loop: CASSEGLNRGSSYNSPLHF. The CDR3 nucleotides read TGTGCCAGCAGTGAAGGTCTGAACAGGGGAAGCTCCTATAATTCACCCCTCCACTTT. The rearrangement joins TRBV2 to TRBJ1-6; 7 bases fit TRBD1. Germline lookup yields CDR1 SNHLY and CDR2 FYNNEI. The CDR3 runs 19 residues. Losses at the gene ends were 1 base for V and 0 bases for J; bases not matched to a gene: 9. The whole variable domain, filled in from reference TRBV2 and TRBJ1-6, reads EPEVTQTPSHQVTQMGQEVILRCVPISNHLYFYWYRQILGQKVEFLVSFYNNEISEKSEIFDDQFSVERPDGSNFTLKIRSTKLEDSAMYFCASSEGLNRGSSYNSPLHFGNGTRLTVT.

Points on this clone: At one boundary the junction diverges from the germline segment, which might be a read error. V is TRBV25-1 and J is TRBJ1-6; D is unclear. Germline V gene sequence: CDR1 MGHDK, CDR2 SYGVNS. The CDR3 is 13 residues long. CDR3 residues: CASGSSYNSPLLF. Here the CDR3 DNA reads TGTGCCAGCGGGAGCTCCTATAATTCACCCCTCCTCTTT. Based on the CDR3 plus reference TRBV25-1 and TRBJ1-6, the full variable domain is EADIYQTPRYLVIGTGKKITLECSQTMGHDKMYWYQQDPGMELHLIHYSYGVNSTEKGDLSSESTVSRIRTEHFPLTLESARPSHTSQYLCASGSSYNSPLLFGNGTRLTVT.

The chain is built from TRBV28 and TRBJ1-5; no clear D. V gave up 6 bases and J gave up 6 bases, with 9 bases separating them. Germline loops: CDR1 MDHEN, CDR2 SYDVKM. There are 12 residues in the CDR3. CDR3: CASSPPLQPQHF. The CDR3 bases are TGTGCCAGCAGCCCCCCCCTTCAGCCCCAGCATTTT.

The CDR3 reads CASRAGGEYGYTF. DNA for the CDR3: TGTGCCAGCAGGGCAGGGGGCGAGTATGGCTACACCTTC. This chain uses TRBV2 with TRBJ1-2, with TRBD1 matching over 8 bases. With V trimmed by 6 bases and J by 5 bases, 5 bases remained unmatched. This CDR3 is built from 13 residues. Germline CDR1 SNHLY, CDR2 FYNNEI.

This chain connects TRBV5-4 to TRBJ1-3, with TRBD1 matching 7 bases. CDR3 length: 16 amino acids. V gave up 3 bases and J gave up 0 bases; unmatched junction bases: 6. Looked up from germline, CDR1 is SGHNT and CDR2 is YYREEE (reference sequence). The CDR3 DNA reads TGTGCCAGCAGCTGGGACAGTACGTCCTCTGGAAACACCATATATTTT. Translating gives CASSWDSTSSGNTIYF.

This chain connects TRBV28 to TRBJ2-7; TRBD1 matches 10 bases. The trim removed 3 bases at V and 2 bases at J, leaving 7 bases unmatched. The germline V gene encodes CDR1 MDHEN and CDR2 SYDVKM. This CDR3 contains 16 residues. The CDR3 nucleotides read TGTGCCAGCAGTTTTTTTATGGGACAGGGGACCTACGAGCAGTACTTC. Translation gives CASSFFMGQGTYEQYF.

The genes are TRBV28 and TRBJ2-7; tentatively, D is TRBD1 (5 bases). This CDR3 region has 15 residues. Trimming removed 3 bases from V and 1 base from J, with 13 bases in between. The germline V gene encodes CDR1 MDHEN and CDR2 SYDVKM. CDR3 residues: CASSFISDKSYEQYF. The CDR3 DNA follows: TGTGCCAGCAGTTTTATCTCGGACAAGTCCTACGAGCAGTACTTC.